This entry lists 7 T cell receptor beta chains sequenced from one sample in a study of graft-versus-host responses after intestinal transplantation. Both intraepithelial and lamina propria lymphocytes were released by processing graft tissue. TCRdb's table, derived via immunoSEQ multiplex PCR, lists solely in-frame clones and lacks some. The sample contains 15,000 to 20,000 clones, approximately 83% of which appear only once. Sequenced material: ileum tissue, taken just under 600 days after intestinal transplantation. Every receptor here comes from a human patient who received an intestinal transplant, so some T cells may come from the graft donor.

The chain joins TRBV5-1 to TRBJ1-2; D remains unclear. CDR1 is SGHRS, CDR2 YFSETQ, per germline. The CDR3 is 13 amino acids. Trimming stripped 5 bases from V and 4 bases from J, with 12 bases between. The CDR3 coding sequence is TGCGCCAGCAGACAGATCGACGGCTATGGCTACACCTTC. The encoded protein is CASRQIDGYGYTF.

The chain recombines TRBV29-1 with TRBJ1-1; D perhaps matches TRBD1 (5 bases). CDR1 and CDR2 from the germline V gene are SQVTM and ANQGSEA. Between the trimmed V and J ends, which lost 6 bases and 1 base, there was a span of 15 bases. The CDR3 extends over 14 amino acids. Here the CDR3 DNA reads TGCAGCGTACGCTGGATTACAGGGAACACTGAAGCTTTCTTT. Translated, it gives CSVRWITGNTEAFF.

The chain has TRBV9 and TRBJ1-1, with TRBD1 identical over 9 bases. With 0 bases clipped from V and 7 bases from J, the junction kept 10 bases outside the gene matches. The CDR3 has 16 residues. Per the germline V gene, CDR1 is SGDLS and CDR2 is YYNGEE. This CDR3 is CASSVGPSTGGGEAFF. The CDR3 DNA is TGTGCCAGCAGCGTAGGCCCCTCGACAGGGGGAGGTGAAGCTTTCTTT.

The chain uses TRBV7-1 and TRBJ2-6; D may match TRBD1 or TRBD2 (6 bases each). TRBV7-1 is marked as an open reading frame, function uncertain. This CDR3 has 16 amino acids. V lost 5 bases to trimming and J lost 5 bases, with 16 bases between them. CDR3 DNA: TGTGCCAGCAGCCAGGCGGGACAAAGTCGGGCCAACGTCCTGACTTTC. Its protein is CASSQAGQSRANVLTF.

J is TRBJ1-2 and V is TRBV6-6; 8 bases are shared with TRBD1. Per germline, CDR1 MNHNY and CDR2 SVGAGI (reference sequence). CDR3 size: 16 residues. With V trimmed by 6 bases and J by 7 bases, 16 bases remained unmatched. In DNA form, the CDR3 reads TGTGCCAGCAGCCCCCGCCCCCGCCAGGGGGCCTCTGGCTACACCTTC. This codes for CASSPRPRQGASGYTF.

The chain's CDR3 is CASSPGDTNTGELFF. CDR3 nucleotides: TGTGCCAGCAGCCCCGGGGACACCAACACCGGGGAGCTGTTTTTT. The J gene is TRBJ2-2, the V gene TRBV11-3; TRBD1 might be the D (6 bases). Germline CDR1 and CDR2: SGHNT and YENEEA. Trimming left V 5 bases short and J 2 bases short, with 12 bases between. The CDR3 covers 15 residues.

The J gene is TRBJ2-1, the V gene TRBV14, with D hard to call. V lost 2 bases, J lost 4 bases, and 12 bases lay in between. In germline, CDR1 is SGHDN, CDR2 FVKESK. The CDR3 runs 15 residues. The CDR3 protein is CASSQNPVVYNEQFF. Here the CDR3 DNA reads TGTGCCAGCAGCCAAAACCCGGTCGTTTACAATGAGCAGTTCTTC.